Listed below are T cell receptor beta chains from one sample, sequenced in a study of shared T cell receptors in the human thymus. TCRdb's table, derived via immunoSEQ multiplex PCR, lists solely in-frame clones and lacks some. Found here are more than 550,000 clones, approximately 87% of them singletons; the top ten hold roughly 0.0094%. The same data also contributed to another study, on human thymus T cells.

Sequencing was carried out using thymocytes. These receptors were taken from a boy in the first two years of life with a congenital heart defect. Each CDR3 is given with its conserved first and last residue. The order of the fields is V gene, clone size, D gene, J gene, CDR3 DNA, CDR3 protein. A D gene is named only where the DNA matches it firmly. Size is stated for part of the rows, as once, few or many counts, or as a class when the clone is expanded.

>TRBV28|once|TRBD1|TRBJ1-5
TGTGCCAGCAGTCGCCGGGACAGTGAAAAGGGCGGCAATCAGCCCCAGCATTTT
CASSRRDSEKGGNQPQHF
>TRBV4-3|.|.|TRBJ2-1
TGCGCCAGCAGCCAAGTCGTGGGGGCCACTGACAATGAGCAGTTCTTC
CASSQVVGATDNEQFF
>TRBV28|.|TRBD1|TRBJ1-5
TGTGCCAGCAGACATCTTCGGACAGGGTTGATGGGCAATCAGCCCCAGCATTTT
CASRHLRTGLMGNQPQHF
>TRBV6-5|.|.|TRBJ2-4
TGTGCCAGCAGAGCTAGCTTGAAGGGCGCCATTCAGTACTTC
CASRASLKGAIQYF
>TRBV11-1|.|.|TRBJ2-1
TGTGCCAGCAGCGTCCAGGGTACCAATGAGCAGTTCTTC
CASSVQGTNEQFF
>TRBV7-6|.|TRBD2|TRBJ2-1
TGTGCCAGCAGCGGGAAGTCCTCGCTAGCGGGATGGGATGAGCAGTTCTTC
CASSGKSSLAGWDEQFF
>TRBV4-3|.|.|TRBJ2-1
TGCGCCAGCAGCCAAGGCGGGTGCCATGAGCAGTTCTTC
CASSQGGCHEQFF
>TRBV6-6|.|TRBD2|TRBJ2-5
TGTGCCAGCAGCCACCCCGGGGGGGAAGAGACCCAGTACTTC
CASSHPGGEETQYF
>TRBV7-2|.|.|TRBJ1-6
TGTGCCAGCAGCTATTTCAGGGTGCGGCCAGATTCACCCCTCCACTTT
CASSYFRVRPDSPLHF
>TRBV6-5|few|.|TRBJ1-4
TGTGCCAGCAGTTATAGCGGGACATCCCTCAATGAAAAACTGTTTTTT
CASSYSGTSLNEKLFF
>TRBV2|.|.|TRBJ2-3
TGTGCCAGCAGTTCAGCAGATACGCAGTATTTT
CASSSADTQYF
>TRBV14|.|.|TRBJ1-4
TGTGCCAGCAGCCAAGATGGGCCCAGAGCAACTAATGAAAAACTGTTTTTT
CASSQDGPRATNEKLFF
>TRBV7-2|.|TRBD2|TRBJ2-3
TGTGCCAGCAGCTTAGCGAAGTCGGGCACTAGCGGGAGGTCCTATGACACAGATACGCAGTATTTT
CASSLAKSGTSGRSYDTDTQYF
>TRBV18|.|.|TRBJ1-1
TGTGCCAGCTCACCACCCTCTCGGTTTGAAGCTTTCTTT
CASSPPSRFEAFF
>TRBV28|.|.|TRBJ1-4
TGTGCCAGCAATACCGGACGCAGGGGCCTACTTAATGAAAAACTGTTTTTT
CASNTGRRGLLNEKLFF
>TRBV7-9|.|TRBD2|TRBJ2-6
TGTGCCAGCAGCCCTTGGACTAGCGGGTATAGCTCTGGGGCCAACGTCCTGACTTTC
CASSPWTSGYSSGANVLTF
>TRBV30|.|.|TRBJ1-2
TGTGCCTGGAGTACGGGACTGATCTATGGCTACACCTTC
CAWSTGLIYGYTF
>TRBV10-3|.|.|TRBJ1-1
TGTGCCATCAGTGAGTCTAATTCAGGGCCGGCGATCCCTGAAGCTTTCTTT
CAISESNSGPAIPEAFF
>TRBV6-6|.|.|TRBJ2-7
TGTGCCAGCAGTTATGGCCTAGCGCCCTACGAGCAGTACTTC
CASSYGLAPYEQYF
>TRBV4-3|.|TRBD2|TRBJ2-7
TGCGCCAGCAGCCAAGATTGGAAGACTAGCGGGAGCTCCTACGAGCAGTACTTC
CASSQDWKTSGSSYEQYF
>TRBV28|.|.|TRBJ2-6
TGTGCCAGCAGTTTGGGGGGATCTGGGGCCAACGTCCTGACTTTC
CASSLGGSGANVLTF
>TRBV5-5|.|TRBD2|TRBJ2-7
TGTGCCAGCAGCTTGACTAGCGGGAGGCCGTACGAGCAGTACTTC
CASSLTSGRPYEQYF
>TRBV14|.|.|TRBJ2-3
TGTGCCAGCAGCCATACCTACCACAGGGAGAACACAGATACGCAGTATTTT
CASSHTYHRENTDTQYF
>TRBV5-1|.|TRBD1|TRBJ2-1
TGCGCCAGCAGCATAGCCGGGACAGGGGAGCTAGATGAGCAGTTCTTC
CASSIAGTGELDEQFF
>TRBV12-5|.|TRBD2|TRBJ2-1
TGTGCTACATTGGGGGAACGCGGGAGCTCCTACAATGAGCAGTTCTTC
CATLGERGSSYNEQFF
>TRBV15|.|TRBD1|TRBJ1-6
TGTGCCACCAGCAGAGGGGACAGCAATTCACCCCTCCACTTT
CATSRGDSNSPLHF
>TRBV5-1|.|.|TRBJ1-1
TGCGCCAGCAGCGTTCCAGGGAACACTGAAGCTTTCTTT
CASSVPGNTEAFF
>TRBV20-1|once|.|TRBJ2-1
TGCAGTGCTATTGGAGGGGAGTTCTTC
CSAIGGEFF
>TRBV10-2|.|.|TRBJ1-1
TGCGCCAGCACCCGCGAGAGCGGGGCTGAAGCTTTCTTT
CASTRESGAEAFF
>TRBV5-1|.|.|TRBJ2-3
TGCGCCAGCAGCTTACAACAGGGTTGGCCCACAGATACGCAGTATTTT
CASSLQQGWPTDTQYF
>TRBV7-2|.|.|TRBJ2-7
TGTGCCAGCAGCCCCTCCCGCCGGAGGGATACCTACGAGCAGTACTTC
CASSPSRRRDTYEQYF
>TRBV9|.|.|TRBJ1-2
TGTGCCAGCAGCGTAGCAGGGGAGGGCTATGGCTACACCTTC
CASSVAGEGYGYTF
>TRBV29-1|.|.|TRBJ1-1
TGCAGCGTTGATGGGGACACTCAAAACACTGAAGCTTTCTTT
CSVDGDTQNTEAFF
>TRBV7-3|.|.|TRBJ2-7
TGTGCCAGCAGCCCCCGAGGTCCGGGGTATGGCTACGAGCAGTACTTC
CASSPRGPGYGYEQYF
>TRBV7-3|.|.|TRBJ1-1
TGTGCCAGCAGCAACACAACAGGGAAAAAGGACACTGAAGCTTTCTTT
CASSNTTGKKDTEAFF
>TRBV7-2|.|TRBD1|TRBJ1-2
TGTGCCAGCAGACCAACCCGGGACAGGGGGGGCTACACCTTC
CASRPTRDRGGYTF
>TRBV6-6|once|TRBD1|TRBJ2-1
TGTGCCAGCAGACCTACGGGACAGGGTTCGCTTGAGCAGTTCTTC
CASRPTGQGSLEQFF
>TRBV2|once|TRBD2|TRBJ2-2
TGTGCCAGCAGGGGGACTAGCGGGAGGGCCCTTGTCCCCGGGGAGCTGTTTTTT
CASRGTSGRALVPGELFF
>TRBV10-3|.|.|TRBJ2-1
TGTGCCATCAGTGAGCGGGGGAGTTCCTATAATGAGCAGTTCTTC
CAISERGSSYNEQFF
>TRBV5-4|.|TRBD2|TRBJ2-2
TGTGCCAGCAGCCTATTGGAGCGGGAGGAGGACGGGGAGCTGTTTTTT
CASSLLEREEDGELFF
>TRBV4-1|.|TRBD2|TRBJ2-1
TGCGCCAGCAGCCAAGATCGGGCTAGCGGGAGAATTCGGAATGAGCAGTTCTTC
CASSQDRASGRIRNEQFF
>TRBV27|.|.|TRBJ1-5
TGTGCCAGCAGTTTGCTGGGAGATCAGCCCCAGCATTTT
CASSLLGDQPQHF
>TRBV2|once|TRBD1|TRBJ2-5
TGTGCCAGCAGTTCGGGACAGGCCGTCCAGGAGACCCAGTACTTC
CASSSGQAVQETQYF
>TRBV4-3|.|TRBD2|TRBJ2-7
TGCGCCAGCAGCCAAGAATCCTTCGGACTAGCGGGAGGGCCAGGCGAGCAGTACTTC
CASSQESFGLAGGPGEQYF
>TRBV18|once|.|TRBJ1-2
TGTGCCAGCTCACCACGTATCACAGAACGTGACTATGGCTACACCTTC
CASSPRITERDYGYTF
>TRBV5-1|.|TRBD2|TRBJ2-5
TGCGCCAGCAGCTGGACTAGCGGGGGGTTTGTAAGACAAGAGACCCAGTACTTC
CASSWTSGGFVRQETQYF
>TRBV14|.|TRBD2|TRBJ2-1
TGTGCCAGCAGCCAAAAGACGACTAGCGGGGTCGTTTACAATGAGCAGTTCTTC
CASSQKTTSGVVYNEQFF
>TRBV10-3|few|.|TRBJ2-1
TGTGCCATCAGTGACCACGGTGTTAATGAGCAGTTCTTC
CAISDHGVNEQFF
>TRBV25-1|.|.|TRBJ2-3
TGTGCCAGCAGTGATGGGGGGAGGAGTTCAGATACGCAGTATTTT
CASSDGGRSSDTQYF
>TRBV15|.|.|TRBJ1-5
TGTGCCACCAGCAGAGAAAGGCAGGGGTCATATCAGCCCCAGCATTTT
CATSRERQGSYQPQHF
>TRBV10-2|.|.|TRBJ2-7
TGCGCCAGCAGTGGCGGGATGTACGACTACGAGCAGTACTTC
CASSGGMYDYEQYF
>TRBV7-2|.|.|TRBJ1-6
TGTGCCAGCAGCACAGGACGGGGGGTTGGTTCACCCCTCCACTTT
CASSTGRGVGSPLHF
>TRBV23-1|.|TRBD1|TRBJ2-7
TGCGCCAGCAGTCAATCCTACCTACAGGGGGCCTCCTACGAGCAGTACTTC
CASSQSYLQGASYEQYF